Below, 27 T cell receptor beta chains from the same sample are listed, as sequenced in a study of blood T cell repertoires in COVID-19. Measured with immunoSEQ multiplex PCR; TCRdb has only the in-frame clones, and not every one. The sample includes about 190,000 clones, less than 90% of them seen just once. Sequenced sample: peripheral blood. These receptors all come from a man between 65 and 79 years old with active or convalescent COVID-19.

For the CDR3, the DNA is TGTGCCAGCAGCTTAAGTGGGGACTACCGCGATACGCAGTATTTT. As protein: CASSLSGDYRDTQYF. The rearrangement links TRBV7-9 to TRBJ2-3; 7 bases line up with TRBD2. From germline, CDR1 is SEHNR and CDR2 FQNEAQ (reference sequence). With V trimmed by 2 bases and J by 6 bases, 8 bases remained unmatched. The CDR3 runs 15 residues. The variable domain in full, with the rest retrieved from reference TRBV7-9 and TRBJ2-3, is DTGVSQNPRHKITKRGQNVTFRCDPISEHNRLYWYRQTLGQGPEFLTYFQNEAQLEKSRLLSDRFSAERPKGSFSTLEIQRTEQGDSAMYLCASSLSGDYRDTQYFGPGTRLTVL.

The V and J genes are TRBV28 and TRBJ1-2, with TRBD1 as a possible D gene (6 bases). Germline CDR1 MDHEN, CDR2 SYDVKM. V was trimmed by 5 bases and J by 4 bases, leaving 14 bases between them. The CDR3 is 14 residues long. The CDR3 sequence is CASSPGQLGYGYTF. CDR3 DNA sequence: TGTGCCAGCAGTCCCGGACAGCTTGGCTATGGCTACACCTTC.

The V gene is TRBV7-9, the J gene TRBJ2-5; TRBD2 matches 8 bases. This CDR3 is 14 amino acids long. Germline values: CDR1 SEHNR, CDR2 FQNEAQ (reference sequence). V dropped 5 bases and J dropped 5; count of bases not matched to a gene: 7. Here the CDR3 DNA reads TGTGCCAGCAGCCGGGGGGGAGGCCATGAGACCCAGTACTTC. It specifies CASSRGGGHETQYF. The full variable domain, its missing parts supplied by reference TRBV7-9 and TRBJ2-5, is DTGVSQNPRHKITKRGQNVTFRCDPISEHNRLYWYRQTLGQGPEFLTYFQNEAQLEKSRLLSDRFSAERPKGSFSTLEIQRTEQGDSAMYLCASSRGGGHETQYFGPGTRLLVL.

The DNA for the CDR3 is TGCGCCAGCAGTGAGTCGGGTCTAGCGGGGGACACCTACGAGCAGTACTTC. It translates to CASSESGLAGDTYEQYF. This chain joins TRBV10-2 and TRBJ2-7; 10 bases are shared with TRBD2. The CDR3 extends over 17 amino acids. Germline loops: CDR1 WSHSY, CDR2 SAAADI. J lost 2 bases, V lost 0 bases, and 7 bases had no gene match.

The CDR3, as DNA: TGTGCCAGCAGCGAATCACAGATCTCTGGAAACACCATATATTTT. It codes for CASSESQISGNTIYF. The chain carries TRBV9 and TRBJ1-3; D call uncertain. Germline V CDR1 and CDR2: SGDLS, YYNGEE. This CDR3 has 15 residues. Trimming removed 3 bases from V and 0 bases from J, with 10 bases in between.

The genes are TRBV9 and TRBJ1-6, with 10 positions matching TRBD1. The CDR3 totals 18 residues. Germline-derived CDR1 and CDR2 are SGDLS and YYNGEE. The trim removed 0 bases at V and 5 bases at J, leaving 8 bases unmatched. The CDR3 sequence is CASSVARDRGQNNSPLHF. The CDR3 coding sequence is TGTGCCAGCAGCGTAGCCAGGGACAGGGGACAAAATAATTCACCCCTCCACTTT. Using reference TRBV9 and TRBJ1-6 for the parts outside the CDR3, the full variable domain is DSGVTQTPKHLITATGQRVTLRCSPRSGDLSVYWYQQSLDQGLQFLIQYYNGEERAKGNILERFSAQQFPDLHSELNLSSLELGDSALYFCASSVARDRGQNNSPLHFGNGTRLTVT.

This clone showed up just once. The chain uses TRBV28 and TRBJ1-6; 12 nucleotides match TRBD1. The V gene's germline CDR1 is MDHEN and CDR2 SYDVKM. V was clipped by 6 bases and J by 7 bases; unmatched bases: 7. The CDR3 runs 16 residues. CDR3 DNA: TGTGCCAGCAGCCTACCGGGACAGGGGGCGAATTCACCCCTCCACTTT. Translating gives CASSLPGQGANSPLHF.

This chain uses TRBV5-1 with TRBJ1-4; D unclear. Trimming took 3 bases from V and 3 from J, leaving 9 bases between them. The CDR3 is made up of 14 amino acids. Germline loops: CDR1 SGHRS, CDR2 YFSETQ. Here the CDR3 reads CASSSGLPNEKLFF. The CDR3 DNA reads TGCGCCAGCAGCTCGGGGTTGCCTAATGAAAAACTGTTTTTT.

The chain has TRBV19 and TRBJ1-2, with TRBD1 matching 11 bases. The CDR3 is made up of 15 amino acids. Germline CDR1 reads LNHDA; CDR2 reads SQIVND (reference sequence). V gave up 8 bases and J gave up 5 bases; unmatched junction bases: 10. The DNA of the CDR3 is TGTGCCAGTTACGGACAGGGGGCCCCCCTTTATGGCTACACCTTC. The encoded protein is CASYGQGAPLYGYTF.

This chain joins TRBV3-1 (or the pseudogene TRBV3-2) and TRBJ1-4; D not certain. The V end lost 2 bases, the J end lost 0 bases, and 22 bases lay between the germline ends. Germline CDR1 and CDR2: LGHDT and YNNKEL (reference sequence). CDR3 length equals 20 residues. The CDR3 loop is CASSQFPTHSGDTTNEKLFF. As DNA, the CDR3 is TGTGCCAGCAGCCAATTCCCCACCCACTCGGGTGATACAACTAATGAAAAACTGTTTTTT.

The chain links TRBV27 to TRBJ1-5; D might be TRBD1 (5 bases). Germline V gives CDR1 MNHEY, CDR2 SMNVEV (reference sequence). This CDR3 contains 13 residues. The ends were cut back, 4 bases at V and 4 bases at J, with 8 bases in the middle. The CDR3: CASSWGVNQPQHF. For the CDR3, the DNA is TGTGCCAGCAGTTGGGGCGTTAATCAGCCCCAGCATTTT.

The chain joins TRBV27 to TRBJ2-7; 12 positions agree with TRBD2. This CDR3 is 16 amino acids long. Germline values: CDR1 MNHEY, CDR2 SMNVEV (reference sequence). The V segment lost 6 bases and the J segment 0 bases; nucleotides outside the gene matches: 6. The CDR3 region is CASSGLAGRSSYEQYF. The CDR3 DNA reads TGTGCCAGCAGCGGACTAGCGGGACGGAGCTCCTACGAGCAGTACTTC.

V gene TRBV4-3 combines with J gene TRBJ2-1, with D perhaps matching TRBD2 (5 bases). Germline-derived CDR1 and CDR2 are LGHNA and YSLEER. V lost 0 bases and J lost 2, with 8 bases in between. The CDR3 spans 15 residues. CDR3 protein: CASSQDLLAYNEQFF. The CDR3 region has the DNA TGCGCCAGCAGCCAAGATCTACTAGCCTACAATGAGCAGTTCTTC.

The V and J genes are TRBV3-1 (or the pseudogene TRBV3-2) and TRBJ2-2; 8 bases fit TRBD2. With 4 bases clipped from V and 6 bases from J, the junction kept 1 base outside the gene matches. Germline values: CDR1 LGHDT, CDR2 YNNKEL (reference sequence). The CDR3 extends over 13 amino acids. CDR3 sequence reads: CASSLSGAGELFF. CDR3 DNA sequence: TGTGCCAGCAGCCTTAGCGGGGCCGGGGAGCTGTTTTTT.

The chain recombines TRBV12-2 with TRBJ1-5; TRBD1, as called in the table, went unchecked against the DNA. TRBV12-2 is a pseudogene segment. The CDR3 length is 19 residues. CDR3 sequence reads: CASRLVRGQGNIGNQPQHF. The CDR3 DNA reads as TGTGCAAGTCGCTTAGTAAGAGGACAGGGAAACATAGGCAATCAGCCCCAGCATTTT.

The chain is built from TRBV23-1 and TRBJ2-3; 7 bases agree with TRBD1. TRBV23-1 is treated as an ORF (open reading frame) with a function not yet certain. This CDR3 spans 19 amino acids. V shed 2 bases and J 2 bases; nucleotides not matched to a gene: 16. In DNA form, the CDR3 reads TGCGCCAGCAGTCAAATCCTCCCGGGACAGATAACCTCCACAGATACGCAGTATTTT. It specifies CASSQILPGQITSTDTQYF.

This clone appeared a few times. V is TRBV5-1 and J is TRBJ2-3, with TRBD2 matching 7 bases. The CDR3 is 16 amino acids. Trimming took 1 base from V and 0 from J; bases not matched to a gene: 5. Per germline, CDR1 SGHRS and CDR2 YFSETQ. CDR3 residues: CASSLSGARSTDTQYF. Here the CDR3 DNA reads TGCGCCAGCAGCTTGAGCGGGGCCCGGAGCACAGATACGCAGTATTTT.

Comments on this clone: Other DNA sequences in the sample encode the same CDR3. V usage is TRBV5-1 and J usage is TRBJ2-6; perhaps TRBD2 as D (7 bases). Per germline, CDR1 SGHRS and CDR2 YFSETQ. V lost 2 bases and J 0 bases, leaving 9 bases between the germline ends. This CDR3 spans 16 amino acids. The CDR3, as DNA: TGCGCCAGCAGCTTAAGGGGGGGCTCTGGGGCCAACGTCCTGACTTTC. It is translated as CASSLRGGSGANVLTF.

The sample holds one count of this clone. The chain uses TRBV3-1 (or the pseudogene TRBV3-2) and TRBJ1-3; tentative D call: TRBD1 (5 bases). The V gene lost 0 bases and the J gene lost 0 bases, with 12 bases spanning the gap. Per germline, CDR1 LGHDT and CDR2 YNNKEL (reference sequence). The CDR3 is 17 amino acids. CDR3 loop: CASSQDYRGSSGNTIYF. The CDR3 nucleotides read TGTGCCAGCAGCCAAGATTATCGGGGGAGCTCTGGAAACACCATATATTTT.

This chain links TRBV12-5 with TRBJ2-3; TRBD2 might be the D (6 bases). Trimming shortened V by 1 base and J by 5 bases, and 10 bases separated the two germline ends. This CDR3 contains 14 residues. Germline V lookup: CDR1 LGHNT, CDR2 FRNRAP. The CDR3 reads CASGLGGVKDTQYF. In nucleotides, the CDR3 is TGTGCTAGTGGTTTGGGGGGGGTTAAAGATACGCAGTATTTT.

The chain carries TRBV30 and TRBJ2-1; 7 bases are shared with TRBD1. The CDR3 extends over 14 amino acids. From germline, CDR1 is GTSNPN and CDR2 SVGIG (reference sequence). V gave up 2 bases and J gave up 4 bases; unmatched junction bases: 5. CDR3 in amino acids: CAWSRGQVYNEQFF. The CDR3 nucleotides read TGTGCCTGGAGTAGAGGACAGGTTTACAATGAGCAGTTCTTC. Filled out from reference TRBV30 and TRBJ2-1, the complete variable domain reads SQTIHQWPATLVQPVGSPLSLECTVEGTSNPNLYWYRQAAGRGLQLLFYSVGIGQISSEVPQNLSASRPQDRQFILSSKKLLLSDSGFYLCAWSRGQVYNEQFFGPGTRLTVL.

The V and J genes are TRBV9 and TRBJ2-7; tentatively, D is TRBD1 (5 bases). The CDR3 runs 15 residues. Germline CDR1 and CDR2: SGDLS and YYNGEE. Trimming cost V 3 bases and J 4 bases, with 17 bases left between them. CDR3 DNA sequence: TGTGCCAGCAGCGCCTCCCTAGGGGTGATGTACGAGCAGTACTTC. Encoded protein: CASSASLGVMYEQYF.

The rearrangement links TRBV28 to TRBJ2-2; D may be TRBD1 or TRBD2 (7 bases each). In germline, CDR1 is MDHEN, CDR2 SYDVKM. The V gene lost 10 bases and the J gene lost 0 bases, with 12 bases spanning the gap. The CDR3 runs to 14 residues. CDR3 region: CATRGGANTGELFF. DNA for the CDR3: TGTGCCACCAGGGGGGGTGCGAACACCGGGGAGCTGTTTTTT.

V and J are TRBV27 and TRBJ1-1; 8 nucleotides match TRBD1. After removal of 6 bases from V and 0 bases from J, the junction contained 6 bases not matched to a gene. The V gene's germline CDR1 is MNHEY and CDR2 SMNVEV (reference sequence). This CDR3 is built from 15 residues. For the CDR3, the DNA is TGTGCCAGCAGCGACAGGGGCCAACTGAACACTGAAGCTTTCTTT. It encodes CASSDRGQLNTEAFF.

The sample holds one count of this clone. The chain uses TRBV19 and TRBJ1-2, with 10 bases fitting TRBD1. V lost 3 bases, J lost 4 bases, and 11 bases stayed unmatched. The germline V gene has CDR1 LNHDA and CDR2 SQIVND (reference sequence). This CDR3 has 17 residues. In DNA, the CDR3 is TGTGCCAGTAGTATCCCTAACCCGGGACAGGGGACCTATGGCTACACCTTC. Translation gives CASSIPNPGQGTYGYTF.

This clone was seen a single time. V gene TRBV18 combines with J gene TRBJ2-1, with D uncertain. The V and J ends lost 5 bases and 6 bases respectively, with 8 bases between them. The CDR3 spans 12 residues. Germline V CDR1 and CDR2: KGHSH, LQKENI. The CDR3 here is CASSYSGNEQFF. The CDR3 DNA reads as TGTGCCAGCTCATACAGTGGCAATGAGCAGTTCTTC.

The chain employs TRBV30 and TRBJ1-6, with D perhaps TRBD1 (6 bases). Deletions cut 4 bases from V and 7 bases from J, with 8 bases between. CDR1 is GTSNPN and CDR2 is SVGIG in the germline V gene (reference sequence). CDR3 length: 12 amino acids. This CDR3 reads CAWNRVNSPLHF. The CDR3 DNA follows: TGTGCCTGGAACAGGGTGAATTCACCCCTCCACTTT. The complete variable domain, with remaining parts taken from reference TRBV30 and TRBJ1-6, reads SQTIHQWPATLVQPVGSPLSLECTVEGTSNPNLYWYRQAAGRGLQLLFYSVGIGQISSEVPQNLSASRPQDRQFILSSKKLLLSDSGFYLCAWNRVNSPLHFGNGTRLTVT.